Following are 11 T cell receptor beta chains from one sample sequenced in a study of blood T cell repertoires in COVID-19. Sequenced by immunoSEQ multiplex PCR; TCRdb stores in-frame clones only, minus some. The sample consists of 400,000 to 500,000 clones, roughly 84% of them appearing once. Sequences were obtained from PBMCs or T cells enriched from blood (not recorded which). Receptors originate from a woman under 30 who had been exposed to COVID-19.

J is TRBJ2-1 and V is TRBV15, with a tentative D call TRBD2 (6 bases). Trimming cost V 11 bases and J 0 bases, with 17 bases left between them. Per germline, CDR1 LNHNV and CDR2 YYDKDF (reference sequence). The CDR3 contains 15 residues. This CDR3 reads CAVRGRDSSYNEQFF. The CDR3, as DNA: TGTGCCGTACGGGGGAGAGATAGCTCCTACAATGAGCAGTTCTTC. The full variable domain, its missing parts supplied by reference TRBV15 and TRBJ2-1, is DAMVIQNPRYQVTQFGKPVTLSCSQTLNHNVMYWYQQKSSQAPKLLFHYYDKDFNNEADTPDNFQSRRPNTSFCFLDIRSPGLGDTAMYLCAVRGRDSSYNEQFFGPGTRLTVL.

This rearrangement joins TRBV7-3 to TRBJ1-1, with 8 bases matching TRBD1. J gave up 8 bases and V 3 bases, and 2 bases lay outside the gene matches. Per germline, CDR1 SGHTA and CDR2 FQGTGA. The CDR3 has 12 residues. The CDR3 spells CASSFDRGEAFF. The DNA for the CDR3 is TGTGCCAGCAGCTTCGACAGGGGAGAAGCTTTCTTT. Variable domain in full (rest from reference TRBV7-3 and TRBJ1-1): GAGVSQTPSNKVTEKGKYVELRCDPISGHTALYWYRQSLGQGPEFLIYFQGTGAADDSGLPNDRFFAVRPEGSVSTLKIQRTERGDSAVYLCASSFDRGEAFFGQGTRLTVV.

The chain employs TRBV19 and TRBJ1-1, with a tentative D call TRBD1 (5 bases). Germline V CDR1 and CDR2: LNHDA, SQIVND (reference sequence). The germline V and J ends were trimmed by 6 bases and 2 bases, with 7 bases remaining between them. This CDR3 has 12 amino acids. The DNA of the CDR3 is TGTGCCAGTAGCGGACATAACACTGAAGCTTTCTTT. This codes for CASSGHNTEAFF.

The chain links TRBV9 to TRBJ2-5; TRBD1 agrees at 9 bases. This CDR3 has 15 amino acids. The V segment lost 3 bases and the J segment 5 bases; nucleotides outside the gene matches: 8. Germline CDR1 is SGDLS and CDR2 is YYNGEE. CDR3 sequence reads: CASSAGQGLGETQYF. The CDR3 nucleotides are TGTGCCAGCAGCGCCGGACAGGGGCTGGGGGAGACCCAGTACTTC. Variable domain in full (rest from reference TRBV9 and TRBJ2-5): DSGVTQTPKHLITATGQRVTLRCSPRSGDLSVYWYQQSLDQGLQFLIQYYNGEERAKGNILERFSAQQFPDLHSELNLSSLELGDSALYFCASSAGQGLGETQYFGPGTRLLVL.

This chain connects TRBV28 to TRBJ2-7, with D possibly being TRBD1 (6 bases). The ends were cut back, 3 bases at V and 0 bases at J, with 12 bases in the middle. Germline CDR1 MDHEN, CDR2 SYDVKM. The CDR3 loop spans 15 amino acids. CDR3 DNA: TGTGCCAGCAGTTTGGACAGCGTGCGCTCCTACGAGCAGTACTTC. It encodes CASSLDSVRSYEQYF.

The chain couples TRBV7-9 to TRBJ1-1, with D unclear. CDR3 length equals 16 residues. Germline CDR1 reads SEHNR; CDR2 reads FQNEAQ (reference sequence). Trimming removed 2 bases at V and 4 bases at J, with 17 bases between. The CDR3 is CASSLSRVEVGTEAFF. CDR3 DNA sequence: TGTGCCAGCAGCTTATCTCGGGTTGAGGTGGGCACTGAAGCTTTCTTT.

The chain joins TRBV19 to TRBJ1-2; TRBD1 might be the D (6 bases). V lost 9 bases to trimming and J lost 4 bases, with 18 bases between them. This CDR3 has 14 amino acids. Germline CDR1 reads LNHDA; CDR2 reads SQIVND (reference sequence). For the CDR3, the DNA is TGTGCCAGCAACCCCAGGGGTGGGTTCTATGGCTACACCTTC. Translating gives CASNPRGGFYGYTF.

The chain recombines TRBV19 with TRBJ2-6; D might be TRBD1 (5 bases). This CDR3 spans 18 amino acids. Germline V gene lookup returns CDR1 LNHDA and CDR2 SQIVND (reference sequence). Deletions cut 6 bases from V and 0 bases from J, with 18 bases between. The CDR3 coding sequence is TGTGCCAGTAGCCCCTATGGGGCCCTGGTCTCTGGGGCCAACGTCCTGACTTTC. Protein: CASSPYGALVSGANVLTF.

This chain links TRBV7-2 with TRBJ1-1, with 7 bases that match TRBD1. Germline V gene data show CDR1 as SGHTA and CDR2 as FQGNSA. Losses at the gene ends were 2 bases for V and 5 bases for J; bases not matched to a gene: 8. This CDR3 region has 15 residues. DNA of the CDR3: TGTGCCAGCAGCTTACCCCGGACAGGTGGGACTGAAGCTTTCTTT. Amino acid sequence: CASSLPRTGGTEAFF. Full variable domain (rest looked up from reference TRBV7-2 and TRBJ1-1): GAGVSQSPSNKVTEKGKDVELRCDPISGHTALYWYRQSLGQGLEFLIYFQGNSAPDKSGLPSDRFSAERTGGSVSTLTIQRTQQEDSAVYLCASSLPRTGGTEAFFGQGTRLTVV.

Regarding this clone: The DNA is left out, because the CDR3 cannot be placed on it with certainty; the CDR3 is given as TCRdb lists it. The chain recombines TRBV5-5 with TRBJ1-5. Inclusive of both ends, the CDR3 amounts to 14 amino acids. CDR1 is SGHKS and CDR2 is YYEKEE in the germline V gene (reference sequence). CDR3 sequence: CASSFGAGNQPQHF.

This clone was found a few times. The rearrangement joins TRBV5-6 to TRBJ2-7; D is ambiguous. Germline V gene lookup returns CDR1 SGHDT and CDR2 YYEEEE. This CDR3 has 12 residues. V was clipped by 0 bases and J by 4 bases, with 5 bases between them. The CDR3 here is CASSLVSYEQYF. Here the CDR3 DNA reads TGTGCCAGCAGCTTGGTCAGTTACGAGCAGTACTTC.